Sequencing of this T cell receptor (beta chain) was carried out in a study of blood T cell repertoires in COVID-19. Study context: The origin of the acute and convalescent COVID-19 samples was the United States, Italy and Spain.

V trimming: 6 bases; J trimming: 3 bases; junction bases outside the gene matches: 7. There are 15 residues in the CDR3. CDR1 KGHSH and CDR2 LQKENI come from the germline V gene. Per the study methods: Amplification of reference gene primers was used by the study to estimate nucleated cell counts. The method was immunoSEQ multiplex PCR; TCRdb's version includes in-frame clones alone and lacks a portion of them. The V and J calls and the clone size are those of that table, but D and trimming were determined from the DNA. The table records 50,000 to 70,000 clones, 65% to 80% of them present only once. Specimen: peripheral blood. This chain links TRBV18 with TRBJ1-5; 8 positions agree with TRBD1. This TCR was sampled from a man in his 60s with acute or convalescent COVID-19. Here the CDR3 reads CASSLGQGDNQPQHF. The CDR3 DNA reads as TGTGCCAGCTCCCTCGGACAGGGAGACAATCAGCCCCAGCATTTT.